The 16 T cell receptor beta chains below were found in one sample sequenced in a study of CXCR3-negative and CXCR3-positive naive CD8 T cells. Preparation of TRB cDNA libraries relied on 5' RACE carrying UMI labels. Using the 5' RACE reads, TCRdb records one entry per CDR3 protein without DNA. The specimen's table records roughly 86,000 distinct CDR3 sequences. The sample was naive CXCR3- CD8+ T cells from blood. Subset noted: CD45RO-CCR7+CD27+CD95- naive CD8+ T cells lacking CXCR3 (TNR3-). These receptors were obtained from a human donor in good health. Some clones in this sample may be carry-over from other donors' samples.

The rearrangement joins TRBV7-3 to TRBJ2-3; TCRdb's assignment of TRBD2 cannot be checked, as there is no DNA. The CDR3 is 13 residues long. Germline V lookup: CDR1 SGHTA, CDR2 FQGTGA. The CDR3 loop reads CASRPSSADTQYF.

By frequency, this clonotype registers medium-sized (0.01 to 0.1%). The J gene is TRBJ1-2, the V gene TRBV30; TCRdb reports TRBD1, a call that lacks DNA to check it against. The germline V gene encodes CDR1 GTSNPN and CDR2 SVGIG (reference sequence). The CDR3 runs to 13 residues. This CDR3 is CAWRDRGFYGYTF.

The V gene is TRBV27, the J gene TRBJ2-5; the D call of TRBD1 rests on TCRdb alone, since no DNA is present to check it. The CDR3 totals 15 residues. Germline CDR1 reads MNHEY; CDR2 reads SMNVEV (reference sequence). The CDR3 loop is CASSLLRGQKETQYF.

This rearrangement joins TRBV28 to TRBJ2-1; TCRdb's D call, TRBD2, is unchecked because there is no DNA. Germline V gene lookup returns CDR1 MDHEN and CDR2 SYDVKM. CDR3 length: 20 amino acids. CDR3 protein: CASSSPFPLAGGPSYNEQFF. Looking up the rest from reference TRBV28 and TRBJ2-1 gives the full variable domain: DVKVTQSSRYLVKRTGEKVFLECVQDMDHENMFWYRQDPGLGLRLIYFSYDVKMKEKGDIPEGYSVSREKKERFSLILESASTNQTSMYLCASSSPFPLAGGPSYNEQFFGPGTRLTVL.

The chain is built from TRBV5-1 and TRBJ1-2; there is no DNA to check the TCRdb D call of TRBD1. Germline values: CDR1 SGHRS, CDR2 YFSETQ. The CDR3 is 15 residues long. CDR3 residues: CASSLVQGGGYGYTF. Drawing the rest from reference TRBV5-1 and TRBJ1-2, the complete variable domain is KAGVTQTPRYLIKTRGQQVTLSCSPISGHRSVSWYQQTPGQGLQFLFEYFSETQRNKGNFPGRFSGRQFSNSRSEMNVSTLELGDSALYLCASSLVQGGGYGYTFGSGTRLTVV.

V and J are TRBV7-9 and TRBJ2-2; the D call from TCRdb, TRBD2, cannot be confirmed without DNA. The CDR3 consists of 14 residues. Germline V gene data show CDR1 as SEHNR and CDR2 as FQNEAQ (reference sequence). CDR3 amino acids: CASSLEGPTGELFF.

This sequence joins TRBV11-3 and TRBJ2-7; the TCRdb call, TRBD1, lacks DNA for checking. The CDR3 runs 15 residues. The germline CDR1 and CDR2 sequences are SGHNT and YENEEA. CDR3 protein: CASSLRTGEAYEQYF.

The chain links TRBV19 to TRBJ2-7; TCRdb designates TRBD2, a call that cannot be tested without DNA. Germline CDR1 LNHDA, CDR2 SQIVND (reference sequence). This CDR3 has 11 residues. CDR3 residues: CASSWRDEQYF.

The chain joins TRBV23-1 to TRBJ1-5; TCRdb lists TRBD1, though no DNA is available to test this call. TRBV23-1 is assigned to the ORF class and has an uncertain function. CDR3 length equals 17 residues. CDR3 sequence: CASSQFVGGHLNQPQHF.

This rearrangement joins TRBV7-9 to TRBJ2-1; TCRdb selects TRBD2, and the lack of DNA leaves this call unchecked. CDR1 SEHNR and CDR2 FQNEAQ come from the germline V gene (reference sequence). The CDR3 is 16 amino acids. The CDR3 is CASSELTSVSYNEQFF.

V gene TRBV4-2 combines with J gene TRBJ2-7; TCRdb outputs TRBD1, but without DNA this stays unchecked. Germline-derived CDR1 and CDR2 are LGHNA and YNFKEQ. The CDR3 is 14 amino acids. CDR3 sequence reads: CASSYRDRGFEQYF.

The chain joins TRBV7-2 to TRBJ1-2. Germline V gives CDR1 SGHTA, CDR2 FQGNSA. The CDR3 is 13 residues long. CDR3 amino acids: CASSPEQYHGYTF.

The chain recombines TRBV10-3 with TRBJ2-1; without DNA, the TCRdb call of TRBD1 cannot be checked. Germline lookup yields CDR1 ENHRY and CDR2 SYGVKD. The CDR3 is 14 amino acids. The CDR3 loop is CAISQTGGWNEQFF.

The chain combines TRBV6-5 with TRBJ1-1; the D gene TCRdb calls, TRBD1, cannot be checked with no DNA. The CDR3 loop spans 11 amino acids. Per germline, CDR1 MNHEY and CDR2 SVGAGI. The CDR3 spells CASRQGTEAFF.

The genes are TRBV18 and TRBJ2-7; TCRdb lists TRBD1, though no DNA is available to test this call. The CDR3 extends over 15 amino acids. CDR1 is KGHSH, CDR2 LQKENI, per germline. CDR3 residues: CASSRGTKIDYEQYF.

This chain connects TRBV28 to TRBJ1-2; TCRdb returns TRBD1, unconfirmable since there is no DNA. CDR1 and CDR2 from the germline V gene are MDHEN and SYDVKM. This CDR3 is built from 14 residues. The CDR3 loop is CASSTKTGYYGYTF.